Listed below are T cell receptor beta chains from one sample, sequenced in a study of T cells after somatic rescue of genetic block. The method was immunoSEQ multiplex PCR; TCRdb's version includes in-frame clones alone and lacks a portion of them. The table includes 85,000 to 100,000 clones, 70% to 90% detected once. The specimen sequenced was peripheral blood mononuclear cells (PBMCs). The receptors here all came from a woman between 18 and 29 years old. CDR3s include the opening cysteine and the closing phenylalanine or tryptophan. D genes are given only for firm matches. Some rows mark clone size as missing; the rest say once, few, many or name a class of expanded clone.

cdr3_length j_call d_call clone_size v_call cdr3_nt cdr3_aa
16 TRBJ2-1 TRBD2 . TRBV5-1 TGCGCCAGCAGCAAAAGGGGAGGGGAGGCCGGCAATGAGCAGTTCTTC CASSKRGGEAGNEQFF
14 TRBJ2-1 . . TRBV28 TGTGCCAGCAGCTGGACGGGTACCTACAATGAGCAGTTCTTC CASSWTGTYNEQFF
21 TRBJ1-5 TRBD1 . TRBV10-3 TGTGCCATCAGTGAGTCGGGGACAGGGAGGGTAGTCAAGAACGGCAATCAGCCCCAGCATTTT CAISESGTGRVVKNGNQPQHF
15 TRBJ1-2 . . TRBV19 TGTGCCAGTAGTATTGTTCAGGGTGAACACTATGGCTACACCTTC CASSIVQGEHYGYTF
14 TRBJ1-1 . . TRBV6-5 TGTGCCAGCAGTTACTCGATTGTGGTCACTGAAGCTTTCTTT CASSYSIVVTEAFF
14 TRBJ2-1 . . TRBV11-2 TGTGCCAGCAGCTTAGGACCCTCCTACAATGAGCAGTTCTTC CASSLGPSYNEQFF
17 TRBJ2-1 . . TRBV5-6 TGTGCCAGCAGCTGGCCTCACCTAGCGCTGTCCTACAATGAGCAGTTCTTC CASSWPHLALSYNEQFF
14 TRBJ2-1 . . TRBV29-1 TGCAGCGTTGTGGGGGGCAGGGGGTACAATGAGCAGTTCTTC CSVVGGRGYNEQFF
13 TRBJ2-1 . . TRBV5-1 TGCGCCAGCAGCTTGCGACTCTACAATGAGCAGTTCTTC CASSLRLYNEQFF
17 TRBJ2-5 . . TRBV28 TGTGCCAGCAGTTACCCCATTCCGAGGGCCCCCCAAGAGACCCAGTACTTC CASSYPIPRAPQETQYF
17 TRBJ2-1 . . TRBV5-1 TGCGCCAGCAGCTTCTTCCCTTTCCGGGAGCGCGGGAATGAGCAGTTCTTC CASSFFPFRERGNEQFF
16 TRBJ2-7 . . TRBV7-9 TGTGCCAGCAGCTTAGCAGGGGTTTTTAGCTCCTACGAGCAGTACTTC CASSLAGVFSSYEQYF
14 TRBJ1-2 . . TRBV5-1 TGCGCCAGCAGCTTGATGGACACTGTCTATGACTACACCTTC CASSLMDTVYDYTF
14 TRBJ1-5 . . TRBV6-5 TGTGCCAGCAGTTACGGTGAGAGCTATCAGCCCCAGCATTTT CASSYGESYQPQHF
14 TRBJ2-7 . . TRBV7-7 TGTGCTAGCAGCTTAACGACGGGATCCTACGAGCAGTACTTC CASSLTTGSYEQYF
16 TRBJ1-1 TRBD1 . TRBV7-6 TGTGCCAGCAGACAGGGGCGCGGGCCACTTACGGAGGGGGCTTTCTTT CASRQGRGPLTEGAFF
12 TRBJ1-2 . . TRBV7-9 TGTGCCAGCAGCTTACGGAACTATGGCTACACCTTC CASSLRNYGYTF
13 TRBJ1-2 . . TRBV15 TGTGCCACCAGCAGAGATCGGGACCGAGGCTACACCTTC CATSRDRDRGYTF
16 TRBJ2-1 TRBD2 . TRBV27 TGTGCCAGCAGTTCCTCTAGCGGGAGCTCCTACAATGAGCAGTTCTTC CASSSSSGSSYNEQFF
15 TRBJ1-1 TRBD1 . TRBV6-5 TGTGCCAGCAGCCGACAGGGTCAGGGTTTCACTGAAGCTTTCTTT CASSRQGQGFTEAFF
15 TRBJ2-1 . . TRBV4-1 TGCGCCAGCAGCCAAGAGAATACTCCCTACAATGAGCAGTTCTTC CASSQENTPYNEQFF
14 TRBJ2-3 . . TRBV11-3 TGTGCCAGCAGCTCCCTCGCTAGCGTCTCTACGCAGTATTTT CASSSLASVSTQYF
14 TRBJ2-7 TRBD1 . TRBV19 TGTGCCAGTAGTGACGGGACAGGGCGTTACGAGCAGTACTTC CASSDGTGRYEQYF
14 TRBJ2-1 . . TRBV13 TGTGCCAGCAGCCGGGACAGAGGGGAGGGTGAGCAGTTCTTC CASSRDRGEGEQFF
16 TRBJ2-3 TRBD2 . TRBV2 TGTGCCAGCAGGGAACTAGGCGGGAGTACCACAGATACGCAGTATTTT CASRELGGSTTDTQYF
15 TRBJ1-4 . . TRBV28 TGTGCCAGCAGCCCTCGGGGGGGACCTAATGAAAAACTGTTTTTT CASSPRGGPNEKLFF
14 TRBJ1-1 . . TRBV5-4 TGTGCCAGCAGCGGGGGACTTGGGAACACTGAAGCTTTCTTT CASSGGLGNTEAFF
11 TRBJ1-2 TRBD1 . TRBV15 TGTGCCACCAGCAGAGACAACAGGGGGATCTTC CATSRDNRGIF
15 TRBJ1-2 TRBD1 . TRBV19 TGTGCCAGTAGTATAGCCAGGGGGCTGAACTATGGCTACACCTTC CASSIARGLNYGYTF
12 TRBJ1-5 . . TRBV19 TGTGCCACCCGAGGGGGGGACCAGCCCCAGCATTTT CATRGGDQPQHF
17 TRBJ2-3 . . TRBV9 TGTGCCAGCAGCGTAGTGCCCTTACCCGGGAACACAGATACGCAGTATTTT CASSVVPLPGNTDTQYF
12 TRBJ1-5 TRBD1 few TRBV28 TGTGCCAGCAGGACAGGGGTTCAGCCCCAGCATTTT CASRTGVQPQHF
16 TRBJ2-3 TRBD2 . TRBV9 TGTGCCAGCAGCCTCCGACTAGCGGGAGGGCCAGATACGCAGTATTTT CASSLRLAGGPDTQYF
16 TRBJ1-2 . once TRBV5-1 TGCGCCAGCAGCTCTGATGGTGGTCGGATGAACTATGGCTACACCTTC CASSSDGGRMNYGYTF
11 TRBJ1-2 . . TRBV5-1 TGCGCCAGCGAGGGGATAAATGGCTACACCTTC CASEGINGYTF
15 TRBJ2-2 . . TRBV18 TGTGCCAGCTCACCTTTTCCCTCGAACACCGGGGAGCTGTTTTTT CASSPFPSNTGELFF
13 TRBJ1-2 . . TRBV6-1 TGTGCCAGCAGTGCCGGACAGTACTATGGCTACACCTTC CASSAGQYYGYTF
15 TRBJ2-5 . . TRBV11-3 TGTGCCAGCAGCTTGGGACGGCGGAACCAAGAGACCCAGTACTTC CASSLGRRNQETQYF
17 TRBJ1-1 . . TRBV5-1 TGCGCCAGCAGCTTGGAAGGCGGGGTCCACATGAACACTGAAGCTTTCTTT CASSLEGGVHMNTEAFF
16 TRBJ1-1 . . TRBV28 TGTGCCAGCAGAACCGCTACAGGGAGGGTGAACACTGAAGCTTTCTTT CASRTATGRVNTEAFF
16 TRBJ2-4 TRBD2 . TRBV19 TGTGCCAGTAGTTCAGGACTAGCGGACGCCAAAAACATTCAGTACTTC CASSSGLADAKNIQYF
14 TRBJ2-1 TRBD2 few TRBV7-9 TGTGCCAGCAGCACATTAGCGGGTCGTAGTGAGCAGTTCTTC CASSTLAGRSEQFF
13 TRBJ2-5 . . TRBV18 TGTGCCAGCTCACCTGGCGGGGCAGAGACCCAGTACTTC CASSPGGAETQYF
15 TRBJ1-4 . . TRBV6-1 TGTGCCAGCAGTCCCCGGGGAGGGAAGGACGAAAAACTGTTTTTT CASSPRGGKDEKLFF
14 TRBJ2-1 . . TRBV29-1 TGCAGCGTTGCCGGGACAAGCCGTAACAATGAGCAGTTCTTC CSVAGTSRNNEQFF
14 TRBJ2-1 . . TRBV5-1 TGCGCCAGCAGCCAGGCAGACCCCACCCATGAGCAGTTCTTC CASSQADPTHEQFF
12 TRBJ1-2 . few TRBV7-9 TGTGCCAGCAGCTTAAGCGACTATGGCTACACCTTC CASSLSDYGYTF
14 TRBJ1-1 . once TRBV9 TGTGCCAGCAGCTCCCAAGTAGGGAACACTGAAGCTTTCTTT CASSSQVGNTEAFF
15 TRBJ2-1 . . TRBV27 TGTGCCAGCAGTTCCCCAGGGGTTCTCCGTCCGGGGCAGTTCTTC CASSSPGVLRPGQFF
15 TRBJ2-2 TRBD2 . TRBV2 TGTGCCAGCAGGCGACTAGCGGGAGCCCCCGGGGAGCTGTTTTTT CASRRLAGAPGELFF